This T cell receptor beta chain appears in the sequencing data of a study of tumor T cells in aggressive B-cell lymphoma (dated by TCRdb to 2015 to 2018). Note on this clone: This clone's antigen is unknown. The record has no base qualities; no much larger clone is one base away.

Library creation used the immunoSEQ multiplex PCR assay. TCRdb took over this immuneACCESS table, retaining in-frame rearrangements with V and J assigned. Such tables are incomplete; in checked studies, under half of the missing clones stem from an unresolved V gene, and the remainder is unexplained. The sample table holds over 1,500 clones, of which 93% were seen once. The top ten hold 3.3% of the sample. CDR1 and CDR2, per the germline V gene, are SGHTA and FQGNSA. Cut back by 1 base and 3 bases, the V and J ends lie 6 bases apart. From its cysteine to its phenylalanine, the CDR3 spans 14 amino acids. Here the CDR3 DNA is all that survives: 42 bases in frame from base 1.

The rearranged chain carries TRBV7-2 and TRBJ2-2, and perhaps TRBD2 as D gene, on 5 matching bases. The sequence came from an adult with diffuse large B cell lymphoma. Sequenced sample: tumor tissue. Here the CDR3 is given as CASSLVRDTGELFF. The sequenced DNA is TGTGCCAGCAGCTTAGTGAGGGACACCGGGGAGCTGTTTTTT.